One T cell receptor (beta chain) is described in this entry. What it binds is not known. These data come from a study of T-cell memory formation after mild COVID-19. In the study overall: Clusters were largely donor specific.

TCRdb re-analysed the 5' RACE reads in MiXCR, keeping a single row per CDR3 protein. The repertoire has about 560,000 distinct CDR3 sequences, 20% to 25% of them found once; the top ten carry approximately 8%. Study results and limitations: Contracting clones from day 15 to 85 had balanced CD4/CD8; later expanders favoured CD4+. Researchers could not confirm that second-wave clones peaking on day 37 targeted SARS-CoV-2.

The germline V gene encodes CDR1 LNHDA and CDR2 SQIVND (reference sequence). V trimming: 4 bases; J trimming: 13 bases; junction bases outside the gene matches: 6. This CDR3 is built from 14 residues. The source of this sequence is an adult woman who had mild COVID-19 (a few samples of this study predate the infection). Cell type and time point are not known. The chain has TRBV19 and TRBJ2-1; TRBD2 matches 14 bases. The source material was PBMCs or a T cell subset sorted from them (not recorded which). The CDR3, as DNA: TGTGCCAGTAGTAAGGGACTAGCGGGGGCAACTCAGTTCTTC. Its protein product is CASSKGLAGATQFF.